This TCR beta chain was sequenced in a study of OX40 agonist ivuxolimab in advanced cancers. V was shortened by 5 bases and J by 2 bases, with 17 bases between the two germline ends. Germline assignment: CDR1 SQVTM and CDR2 ANQGSEA. This CDR3 is 15 amino acids long. Here immunoSEQ multiplex PCR was the method, and the copy in TCRdb shows in-frame clones only, minus some. The data show approximately 60,000 clones, 84% seen once. Study observations and caveats: CD8+ T cells averaged more expanded clones than CD4+.

As regards this clone: Its antigen remains unidentified.

The sequencing here drew on CD4+ or CD8+ T cells sorted from blood, taken in a trial of the OX40 agonist ivuxolimab. The sequence was obtained from an adult with an advanced solid tumor such as melanoma, head and neck, liver or kidney cancer. The rearrangement uses TRBV29-1 and TRBJ2-3; D possibly uses TRBD1 or TRBD2 (6 bases each). The CDR3 loop is CSVRGPGGFTDTQYF. In DNA form, the CDR3 reads TGCAGCGTTCGGGGGCCTGGCGGCTTCACAGATACGCAGTATTTT.